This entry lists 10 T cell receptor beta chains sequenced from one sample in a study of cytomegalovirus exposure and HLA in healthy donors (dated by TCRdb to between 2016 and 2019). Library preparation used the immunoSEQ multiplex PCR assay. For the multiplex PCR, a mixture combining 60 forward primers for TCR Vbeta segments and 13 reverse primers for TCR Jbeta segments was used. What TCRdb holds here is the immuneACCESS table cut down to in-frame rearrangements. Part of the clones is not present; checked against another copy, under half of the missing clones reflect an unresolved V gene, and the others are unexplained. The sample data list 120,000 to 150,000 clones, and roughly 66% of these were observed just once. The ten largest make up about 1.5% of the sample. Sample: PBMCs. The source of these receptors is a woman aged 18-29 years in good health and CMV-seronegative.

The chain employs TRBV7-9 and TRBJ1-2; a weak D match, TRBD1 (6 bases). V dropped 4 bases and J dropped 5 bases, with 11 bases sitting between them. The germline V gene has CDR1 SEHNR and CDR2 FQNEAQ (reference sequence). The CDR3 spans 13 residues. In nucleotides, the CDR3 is TGTGCCAGCAGCTATGACAGGAAATATGGCTACACCTTC. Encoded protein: CASSYDRKYGYTF.

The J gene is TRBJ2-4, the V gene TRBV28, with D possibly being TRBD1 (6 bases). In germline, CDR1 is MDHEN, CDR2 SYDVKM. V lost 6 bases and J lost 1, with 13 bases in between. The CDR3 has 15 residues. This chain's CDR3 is CASSLGQTAKNIQYF. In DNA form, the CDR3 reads TGTGCCAGCAGCCTTGGACAGACGGCCAAAAACATTCAGTACTTC. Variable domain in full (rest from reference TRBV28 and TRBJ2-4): DVKVTQSSRYLVKRTGEKVFLECVQDMDHENMFWYRQDPGLGLRLIYFSYDVKMKEKGDIPEGYSVSREKKERFSLILESASTNQTSMYLCASSLGQTAKNIQYFGAGTRLSVL.

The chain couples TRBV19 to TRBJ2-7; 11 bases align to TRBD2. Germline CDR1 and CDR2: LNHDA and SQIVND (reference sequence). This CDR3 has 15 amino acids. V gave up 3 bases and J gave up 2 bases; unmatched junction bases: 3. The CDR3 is CASSMTSGNAYEQYV. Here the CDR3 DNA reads TGTGCCAGTAGTATGACTAGCGGGAACGCCTACGAGCAGTACGTC.

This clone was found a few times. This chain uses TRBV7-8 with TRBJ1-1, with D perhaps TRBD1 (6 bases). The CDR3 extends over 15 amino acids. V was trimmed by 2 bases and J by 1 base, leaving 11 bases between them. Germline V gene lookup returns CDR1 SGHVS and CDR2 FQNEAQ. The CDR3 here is CASSLNRVGNTEAFF. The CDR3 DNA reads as TGTGCCAGCAGCTTAAACAGGGTAGGGAACACTGAAGCTTTCTTT.

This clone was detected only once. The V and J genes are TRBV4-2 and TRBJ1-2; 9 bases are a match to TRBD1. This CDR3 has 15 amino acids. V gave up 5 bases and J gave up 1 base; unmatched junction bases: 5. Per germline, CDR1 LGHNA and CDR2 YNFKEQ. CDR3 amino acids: CASSGRTGDNYGYTF. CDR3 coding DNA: TGTGCCAGCAGCGGCCGGACAGGGGATAACTATGGCTACACCTTC.

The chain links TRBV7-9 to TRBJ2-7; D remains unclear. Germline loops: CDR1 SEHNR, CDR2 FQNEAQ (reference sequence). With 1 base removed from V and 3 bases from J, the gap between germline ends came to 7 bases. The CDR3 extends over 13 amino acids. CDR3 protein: CASSLVASYEQYF. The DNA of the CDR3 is TGTGCCAGCAGCTTAGTGGCCAGCTACGAGCAGTACTTC. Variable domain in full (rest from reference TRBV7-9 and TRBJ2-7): DTGVSQNPRHKITKRGQNVTFRCDPISEHNRLYWYRQTLGQGPEFLTYFQNEAQLEKSRLLSDRFSAERPKGSFSTLEIQRTEQGDSAMYLCASSLVASYEQYFGPGTRLTVT.

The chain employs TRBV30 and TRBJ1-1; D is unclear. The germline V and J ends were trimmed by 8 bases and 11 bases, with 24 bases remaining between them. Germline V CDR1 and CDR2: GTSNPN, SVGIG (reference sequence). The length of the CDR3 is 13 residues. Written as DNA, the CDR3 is TGTGCCGGGGAGGCCCAGGTCCTATCGTGGGCTTTCTTT. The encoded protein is CAGEAQVLSWAFF. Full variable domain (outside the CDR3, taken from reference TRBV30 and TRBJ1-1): SQTIHQWPATLVQPVGSPLSLECTVEGTSNPNLYWYRQAAGRGLQLLFYSVGIGQISSEVPQNLSASRPQDRQFILSSKKLLLSDSGFYLCAGEAQVLSWAFFGQGTRLTVV.

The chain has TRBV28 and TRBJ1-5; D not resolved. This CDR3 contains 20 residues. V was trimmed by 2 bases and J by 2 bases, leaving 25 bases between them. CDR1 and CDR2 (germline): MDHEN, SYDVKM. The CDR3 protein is CASSLTLHGYYGGGNQPQHF. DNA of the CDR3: TGTGCCAGCAGTTTAACCCTCCATGGGTATTACGGCGGAGGCAATCAGCCCCAGCATTTT.

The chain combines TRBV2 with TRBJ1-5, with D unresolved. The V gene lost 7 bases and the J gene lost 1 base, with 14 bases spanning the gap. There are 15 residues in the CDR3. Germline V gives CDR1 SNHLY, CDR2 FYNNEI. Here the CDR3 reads CASILKVGSNQPQHF. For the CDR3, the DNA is TGTGCCAGCATTCTAAAGGTGGGCAGCAATCAGCCCCAGCATTTT. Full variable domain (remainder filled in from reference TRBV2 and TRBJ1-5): EPEVTQTPSHQVTQMGQEVILRCVPISNHLYFYWYRQILGQKVEFLVSFYNNEISEKSEIFDDQFSVERPDGSNFTLKIRSTKLEDSAMYFCASILKVGSNQPQHFGDGTRLSIL.

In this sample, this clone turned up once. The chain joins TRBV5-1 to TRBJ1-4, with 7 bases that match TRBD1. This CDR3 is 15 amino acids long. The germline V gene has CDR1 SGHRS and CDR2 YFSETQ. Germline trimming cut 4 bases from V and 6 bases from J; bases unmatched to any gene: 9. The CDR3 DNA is TGCGCCAGCAGCCCGGACGGGACAGCGGATGAAAAACTGTTTTTT. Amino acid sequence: CASSPDGTADEKLFF.